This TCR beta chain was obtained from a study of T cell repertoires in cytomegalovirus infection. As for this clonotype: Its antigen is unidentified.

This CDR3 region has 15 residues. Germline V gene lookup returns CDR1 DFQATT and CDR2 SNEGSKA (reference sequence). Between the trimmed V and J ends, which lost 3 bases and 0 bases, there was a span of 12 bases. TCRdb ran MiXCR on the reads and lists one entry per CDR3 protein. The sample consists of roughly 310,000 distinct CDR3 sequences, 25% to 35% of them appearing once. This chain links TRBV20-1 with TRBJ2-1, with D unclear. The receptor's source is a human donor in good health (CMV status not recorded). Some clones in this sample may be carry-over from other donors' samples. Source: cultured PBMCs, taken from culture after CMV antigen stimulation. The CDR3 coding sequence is TGCAGTGCTAGCTTGGACCCCAGCTCCTACAATGAGCAGTTCTTC. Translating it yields CSASLDPSSYNEQFF.